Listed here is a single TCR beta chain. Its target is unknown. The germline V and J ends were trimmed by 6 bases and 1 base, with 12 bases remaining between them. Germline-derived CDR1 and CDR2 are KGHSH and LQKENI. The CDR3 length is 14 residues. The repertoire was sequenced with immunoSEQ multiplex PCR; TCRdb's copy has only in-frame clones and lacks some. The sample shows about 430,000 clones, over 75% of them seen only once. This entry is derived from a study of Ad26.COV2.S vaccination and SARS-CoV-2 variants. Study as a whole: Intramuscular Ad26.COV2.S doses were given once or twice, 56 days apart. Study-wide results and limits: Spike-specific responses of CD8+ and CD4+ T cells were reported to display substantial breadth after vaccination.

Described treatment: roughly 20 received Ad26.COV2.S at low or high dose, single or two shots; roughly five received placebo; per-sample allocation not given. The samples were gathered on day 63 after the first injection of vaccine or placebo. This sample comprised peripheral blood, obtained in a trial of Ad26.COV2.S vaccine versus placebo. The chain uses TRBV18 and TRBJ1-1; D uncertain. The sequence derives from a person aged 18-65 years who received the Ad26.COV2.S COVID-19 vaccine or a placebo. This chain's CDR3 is CASSPLPGNTEAFF. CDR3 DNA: TGTGCCAGCTCCCCTCTACCGGGGAACACTGAAGCTTTCTTT.